This paragraph covers one T cell receptor (beta chain) sequence. This clonotype was seen ten or more times. Its antigen has not been determined. Base qualities are not recorded, but no much larger clone differs from it by a single base. V loses 7 bases of germline sequence and J loses 3 bases, and the interval between the two ends is 16 bases. Taken from the germline V gene, the CDR1 and CDR2 loops are MDHEN and SYDVKM. The CDR3 measures 15 amino acids from cysteine to phenylalanine. Only the CDR3 part of the read is kept: 45 bases, read in frame from the first base. Instrument on record: Illumina HiSeq 1500. TCRdb reprocessing: public reads trimmed at Q25 with fastp, clones called with MiXCR, in-frame beta chains kept. Identical CDR3 protein sequences are pooled into one entry, listed with their most common genes and DNA. Across this sample there are 200,000 to 300,000 distinct CDR3 sequences, with 9.1% seen only once. Together, the top ten hold approximately 16% of the sample.

This entry belongs to a study of T cell repertoires in cytomegalovirus infection (dated by TCRdb to between 2017 and 2020). As for the study more broadly: Donor HLA type was relevant to the analysis, as public TCR beta signatures indicated carriage of CMV infection together with the matching HLA type.

Study-level results and caveats: In both this cohort and an independent roughly 350-donor cohort, the cumulative frequency of public TCR beta family members distinguished carriers of CMV infection plus the relevant HLA type. The ex vivo response was dominated by HLA-C-restricted CMV-specific TCR beta clonotypes, which also provided the single most frequent clonotype in two of eight donors.

The TCR originated in a human donor in good health (CMV status not recorded). Some clones in this sample may be carry-over from other donors' samples. What was sequenced was PBMCs. The chain is encoded by TRBV28 joined to TRBJ1-5; a confident D gene designation cannot be given. The DNA sequence is TGTGCCAGCAAATTCACTTCTGGATTCAATCAGCCCCAGCATTTT. Translated, it gives CASKFTSGFNQPQHF. With all but the CDR3 taken from the reference TRBV28 and TRBJ1-5 genes, the full variable domain is: DVKVTQSSRYLVKRTGEKVFLECVQDMDHENMFWYRQDPGLGLRLIYFSYDVKMKEKGDIPEGYSVSREKKERFSLILESASTNQTSMYLCASKFTSGFNQPQHFGDGTRLSIL.